This TCR beta chain is drawn from a study of blood T cell repertoires in COVID-19. The overall study: PBMCs, B-cell-depleted T cells, or T cells were the source of the cDNA or gDNA that made up the material.

As handled by the study authors: Amplifying reference gene primers gave estimates of nucleated cell counts. Profiling relied on immunoSEQ multiplex PCR, and the TCRdb table lists in-frame clones only, not all of them. That table gives V, J and clone size, and the DNA gave D and trimming. The sample lists a few hundred thousand clones; about 87% were seen once. Germline CDR1 reads MNHEY; CDR2 reads SVGAGI. The CDR3 has 15 residues. Trimming took off 0 bases at V and 6 bases at J, with 11 bases between the two ends. This clone appeared a few times. Specimen: peripheral blood. The chain joins TRBV6-5 to TRBJ1-4; possible D gene TRBD1, 6 bases. This TCR was recovered from a man aged 60 to 75 who had recovered from COVID-19. CDR3 DNA: TGTGCCAGCAGTTACTCCGGGACATCGGATGAAAAACTGTTTTTT. The encoded protein is CASSYSGTSDEKLFF.